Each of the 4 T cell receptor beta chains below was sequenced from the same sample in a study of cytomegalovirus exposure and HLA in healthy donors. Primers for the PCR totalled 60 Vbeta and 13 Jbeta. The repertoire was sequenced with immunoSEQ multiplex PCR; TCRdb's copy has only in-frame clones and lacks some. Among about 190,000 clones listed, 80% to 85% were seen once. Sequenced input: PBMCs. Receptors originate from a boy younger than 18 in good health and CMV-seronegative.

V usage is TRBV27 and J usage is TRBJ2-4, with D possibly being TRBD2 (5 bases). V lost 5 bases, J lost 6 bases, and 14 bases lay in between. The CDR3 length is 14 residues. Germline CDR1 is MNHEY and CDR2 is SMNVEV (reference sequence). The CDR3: CASSLPGSVNIQYF. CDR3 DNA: TGTGCCAGCAGTCTCCCGGGGAGCGTAAACATTCAGTACTTC.

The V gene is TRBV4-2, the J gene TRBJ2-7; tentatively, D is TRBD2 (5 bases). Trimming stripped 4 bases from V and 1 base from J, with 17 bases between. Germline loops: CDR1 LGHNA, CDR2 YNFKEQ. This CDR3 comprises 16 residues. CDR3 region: CASSPGAWRQSYEQYF. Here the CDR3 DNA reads TGTGCCAGCAGCCCAGGAGCGTGGAGGCAGTCCTACGAGCAGTACTTC.

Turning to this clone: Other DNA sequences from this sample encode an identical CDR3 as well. CDR3: CASSQDINQPQHF. The CDR3 coding sequence is TGTGCCAGCAGCCAAGATATTAATCAGCCCCAGCATTTT. The chain links TRBV4-2 to TRBJ1-5, with D uncertain. This CDR3 comprises 13 residues. V gave up 0 bases and J gave up 4 bases, with 4 bases separating them. CDR1 and CDR2 (germline): LGHNA, YNFKEQ.

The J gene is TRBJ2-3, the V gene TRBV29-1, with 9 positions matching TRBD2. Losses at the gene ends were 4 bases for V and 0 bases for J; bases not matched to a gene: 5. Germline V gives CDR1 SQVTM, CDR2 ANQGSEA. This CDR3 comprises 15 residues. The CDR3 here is CSVVVAGGSTDTQYF. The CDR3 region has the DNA TGCAGCGTTGTGGTCGCGGGGGGGAGCACAGATACGCAGTATTTT.